The T cell receptor (beta chain) under discussion was sequenced for a study of blood T cell repertoires in COVID-19. How the authors handled the data: Amplification from reference gene primers served as the basis for estimated nucleated cell counts. The table came from immunoSEQ multiplex PCR; TCRdb's copy has only in-frame clones and leaves some out. That table gives V, J and clone size, and the DNA gave D and trimming. The data hold about 130,000 clones, with over 75% observed a single time. V shed 1 base, J shed 0 bases, and the junction held 8 bases outside the gene matches. Looked up from germline, CDR1 is SGHVS and CDR2 is FNYEAQ. CDR3 length: 18 amino acids.

This chain connects TRBV7-6 to TRBJ1-3; 8 bases fit TRBD1. The specimen sequenced was peripheral blood. This sequence was found in a woman aged 80 or older with acute or convalescent COVID-19. The CDR3 loop reads CASSLEPGQASSGNTIYF. The CDR3 coding sequence is TGTGCCAGCAGCTTAGAACCGGGACAGGCCAGCTCTGGAAACACCATATATTTT.